Listed below are T cell receptor beta chains from one sample, sequenced in a study of cytomegalovirus exposure and HLA in healthy donors. TCRdb's table, derived via immunoSEQ multiplex PCR, lists solely in-frame clones and lacks some. The sample lists about 72,000 clones; around 94% were seen once. The sequenced sample consisted of PBMCs. These TCRs come from a woman aged 18-35 years in good health and CMV-seropositive. The CDR3 runs from the conserved cysteine through the conserved F or W. A D gene is named only where the DNA matches it firmly. A clone size is listed for some rows: how often the clone was seen (once, few, many), or a class if it is expanded.

cdr3_aa: CASSEGRDTQYF
cdr3_nt: TGTGCCAGCAGTGAAGGCAGGGATACGCAGTATTTT
v_call: TRBV2
j_call: TRBJ2-3
clone_size: -
d_call: -

cdr3_aa: CASRRQGEGETQYF
cdr3_nt: TGTGCCAGCCGACGACAGGGAGAGGGAGAGACCCAGTACTTC
v_call: TRBV6-5
j_call: TRBJ2-5
clone_size: -
d_call: TRBD1

cdr3_aa: CASSVGSSYNEQFF
cdr3_nt: TGCGCCAGCAGTGTCGGTAGCTCCTACAATGAGCAGTTCTTC
v_call: TRBV10-1
j_call: TRBJ2-1
clone_size: -
d_call: -

cdr3_aa: CASSLGGTGAKHF
cdr3_nt: TGTGCCAGCAGCTTAGGTGGGACAGGCGCGAAGCATTTT
v_call: TRBV7-6
j_call: TRBJ1-5
clone_size: few
d_call: TRBD1

cdr3_aa: CASSPGGVTEAFF
cdr3_nt: TGTGCCAGCAGCCCCGGGGGGGTTACTGAAGCTTTCTTT
v_call: TRBV7-9
j_call: TRBJ1-1
clone_size: -
d_call: -

cdr3_aa: CASKQGATEAFF
cdr3_nt: TGTGCCAGTAAGCAAGGGGCCACTGAAGCTTTCTTT
v_call: TRBV19
j_call: TRBJ1-1
clone_size: -
d_call: -

cdr3_aa: CASSLGQSSGNTIYF
cdr3_nt: TGTGCCAGCAGTTTAGGACAGAGCTCTGGAAACACCATATATTTT
v_call: TRBV7-8
j_call: TRBJ1-3
clone_size: -
d_call: -

cdr3_aa: CARSPPPSPGQEHNEQFF
cdr3_nt: TGTGCCAGAAGCCCGCCCCCAAGCCCGGGACAGGAACACAATGAGCAGTTCTTC
v_call: TRBV5-3
j_call: TRBJ2-1
clone_size: -
d_call: TRBD1

cdr3_aa: CASSLAHGTSGGNEQYF
cdr3_nt: TGCGCCAGCAGCCTAGCACATGGGACTAGCGGGGGGAACGAGCAGTACTTC
v_call: TRBV4-3
j_call: TRBJ2-7
clone_size: -
d_call: TRBD2

cdr3_aa: CASSMGLAGVPDTQYF
cdr3_nt: TGCGCCAGCAGCATGGGACTAGCGGGAGTCCCAGATACGCAGTATTTT
v_call: TRBV5-1
j_call: TRBJ2-3
clone_size: -
d_call: TRBD2

cdr3_aa: CASSVGGTGLNQPQHF
cdr3_nt: TGTGCCAGCAGTGTGGGGGGGACAGGGCTAAATCAGCCCCAGCATTTT
v_call: TRBV6-1
j_call: TRBJ1-5
clone_size: once
d_call: TRBD1

cdr3_aa: CASSLVTGQETQYF
cdr3_nt: TGTGCCAGCAGCTTAGTTACAGGGCAAGAGACCCAGTACTTC
v_call: TRBV13
j_call: TRBJ2-5
clone_size: -
d_call: -

cdr3_aa: CASSWTLSGSSYNEQFF
cdr3_nt: TGTGCCAGCAGTTGGACCCTCTCCGGGAGCTCCTACAATGAGCAGTTCTTC
v_call: TRBV27
j_call: TRBJ2-1
clone_size: once
d_call: -

cdr3_aa: CASSFTPGQEVF
cdr3_nt: TGTGCCAGCAGTTTTACACCGGGACAGGAAGTATTC
v_call: TRBV27
j_call: TRBJ2-4
clone_size: -
d_call: TRBD1

cdr3_aa: CASSAMRAPITDTQYF
cdr3_nt: TGTGCCAGCAGTGCAATGAGGGCACCGATCACAGATACGCAGTATTTT
v_call: TRBV6-1
j_call: TRBJ2-3
clone_size: -
d_call: -

cdr3_aa: CASSLDKETQYF
cdr3_nt: TGCGCCAGCAGTCTGGACAAAGAGACCCAGTACTTC
v_call: TRBV5-1
j_call: TRBJ2-5
clone_size: -
d_call: -

cdr3_aa: CASSRALLGTMGDTIYF
cdr3_nt: TGTGCCAGCAGCCGGGCGTTACTGGGGACAATGGGAGACACCATATATTTT
v_call: TRBV21-1
j_call: TRBJ1-3
clone_size: -
d_call: -

cdr3_aa: CAWSHDSSSYNEQFF
cdr3_nt: TGTGCCTGGAGTCACGACAGCAGCTCCTACAATGAGCAGTTCTTC
v_call: TRBV30
j_call: TRBJ2-1
clone_size: -
d_call: -

cdr3_aa: CASSISRQGNNQPQHF
cdr3_nt: TGTGCCAGTAGTATTTCCCGACAGGGTAACAATCAGCCCCAGCATTTT
v_call: TRBV19
j_call: TRBJ1-5
clone_size: -
d_call: TRBD1

cdr3_aa: CASSPQVDMYYEQYF
cdr3_nt: TGTGCCAGCTCACCACAGGTAGACATGTACTACGAGCAGTACTTC
v_call: TRBV18
j_call: TRBJ2-7
clone_size: -
d_call: -

cdr3_aa: CASSLAGTGEETQYF
cdr3_nt: TGCGCCAGCAGCTTGGCCGGGACAGGGGAGGAGACCCAGTACTTC
v_call: TRBV5-1
j_call: TRBJ2-5
clone_size: -
d_call: TRBD1

cdr3_aa: CASSQGGSQETQYF
cdr3_nt: TGTGCCAGCAGCCAGGGGGGATCCCAAGAGACCCAGTACTTC
v_call: TRBV5-6
j_call: TRBJ2-5
clone_size: -
d_call: -

cdr3_aa: CASSSHRATDNSPLHF
cdr3_nt: TGTGCCAGCAGCTCCCACAGGGCCACGGATAATTCACCCCTCCACTTT
v_call: TRBV7-2
j_call: TRBJ1-6
clone_size: -
d_call: -

cdr3_aa: CASTPREFGELFF
cdr3_nt: TGTGCCAGCACCCCGAGGGAATTCGGGGAGCTGTTTTTT
v_call: TRBV2
j_call: TRBJ2-2
clone_size: -
d_call: -

cdr3_aa: CASSLAPRGASYEQYF
cdr3_nt: TGTGCCAGCAGCTTAGCCCCCCGGGGGGCCTCCTACGAGCAGTACTTC
v_call: TRBV11-2
j_call: TRBJ2-7
clone_size: -
d_call: -

cdr3_aa: CASRPGSDYGYTF
cdr3_nt: TGTGCCAGCAGACCCGGGTCCGACTATGGCTACACCTTC
v_call: TRBV5-4
j_call: TRBJ1-2
clone_size: -
d_call: -

cdr3_aa: CASSQDAGGGANVLTF
cdr3_nt: TGCGCCAGCAGCCAAGATGCGGGGGGTGGGGCCAACGTCCTGACTTTC
v_call: TRBV4-3
j_call: TRBJ2-6
clone_size: -
d_call: TRBD2

cdr3_aa: CASSPNAAGISYEQYF
cdr3_nt: TGTGCCAGCAGCCCCAATGCGGCGGGGATCTCCTACGAGCAGTACTTC
v_call: TRBV7-2
j_call: TRBJ2-7
clone_size: -
d_call: -

cdr3_aa: CASSQSIRGVSEQYF
cdr3_nt: TGTGCCAGCAGCCAATCAATCAGGGGGGTCAGCGAGCAGTACTTC
v_call: TRBV11-2
j_call: TRBJ2-7
clone_size: -
d_call: -

cdr3_aa: CASSQETGPRDGYTF
cdr3_nt: TGCGCCAGCAGCCAAGAGACAGGGCCCAGGGATGGCTACACCTTC
v_call: TRBV4-1
j_call: TRBJ1-2
clone_size: -
d_call: TRBD1

cdr3_aa: CASSQKEGRETQYF
cdr3_nt: TGCGCCAGCAGCCAGAAGGAAGGGAGGGAGACCCAGTACTTC
v_call: TRBV4-3
j_call: TRBJ2-5
clone_size: -
d_call: -

cdr3_aa: CASTPGGGTNEKLFF
cdr3_nt: TGTGCCAGCACCCCGGGAGGGGGGACTAATGAAAAACTGTTTTTT
v_call: TRBV6-6
j_call: TRBJ1-4
clone_size: -
d_call: -

cdr3_aa: CASSPGLGQRSPLHF
cdr3_nt: TGTGCCAGCAGCCCAGGTCTAGGACAGAGATCACCCCTCCACTTT
v_call: TRBV7-9
j_call: TRBJ1-6
clone_size: -
d_call: -

cdr3_aa: CASSVVGGAADTQYF
cdr3_nt: TGTGCCAGCAGCGTAGTCGGGGGGGCAGCAGATACGCAGTATTTT
v_call: TRBV9
j_call: TRBJ2-3
clone_size: -
d_call: TRBD2

cdr3_aa: CASSFENYGYTF
cdr3_nt: TGCGCCAGCAGCTTTGAGAACTATGGCTACACCTTC
v_call: TRBV5-1
j_call: TRBJ1-2
clone_size: -
d_call: -

cdr3_aa: CARGQGDSGANVLTF
cdr3_nt: TGTGCCAGGGGACAGGGGGACTCTGGGGCCAACGTCCTGACTTTC
v_call: TRBV2
j_call: TRBJ2-6
clone_size: -
d_call: TRBD1

cdr3_aa: CASSEEGLAAYNEQFF
cdr3_nt: TGTGCCAGCAGTGAAGAGGGACTAGCCGCCTACAATGAGCAGTTCTTC
v_call: TRBV2
j_call: TRBJ2-1
clone_size: -
d_call: TRBD2

cdr3_aa: CAWSPKGANSPLHF
cdr3_nt: TGTGCCTGGAGCCCAAAGGGGGCTAATTCACCCCTCCACTTT
v_call: TRBV30
j_call: TRBJ1-6
clone_size: -
d_call: TRBD1

cdr3_aa: CASSSPMVAGGVTDTQYF
cdr3_nt: TGTGCCAGCAGTTCCCCAATGGTAGCGGGAGGAGTCACAGATACGCAGTATTTT
v_call: TRBV27
j_call: TRBJ2-3
clone_size: -
d_call: TRBD2

cdr3_aa: CASSPSSLAGGIRADTQYF
cdr3_nt: TGCGCCAGCAGCCCTTCTTCACTAGCGGGGGGTATCAGGGCAGATACGCAGTATTTT
v_call: TRBV4-1
j_call: TRBJ2-3
clone_size: -
d_call: TRBD2

cdr3_aa: CASIHRGQGLPEAFF
cdr3_nt: TGTGCCAGCATCCATAGGGGACAGGGTCTACCTGAAGCTTTCTTT
v_call: TRBV6-5
j_call: TRBJ1-1
clone_size: -
d_call: TRBD1

cdr3_aa: CASSLVDSYEQYF
cdr3_nt: TGTGCCAGCAGCTTAGTGGACAGCTACGAGCAGTACTTC
v_call: TRBV7-9
j_call: TRBJ2-7
clone_size: -
d_call: -

cdr3_aa: CASSPPIEQGYEQYF
cdr3_nt: TGTGCCAGCAGCCCCCCTATTGAACAGGGCTACGAGCAGTACTTC
v_call: TRBV9
j_call: TRBJ2-7
clone_size: -
d_call: -

cdr3_aa: CASSVFPGQNYEQYF
cdr3_nt: TGCGCCAGCAGTGTTTTTCCGGGACAGAACTACGAGCAGTACTTC
v_call: TRBV10-2
j_call: TRBJ2-7
clone_size: -
d_call: TRBD1

cdr3_aa: CAISDRGTGYEQYF
cdr3_nt: TGTGCCATCAGTGACCGCGGGACAGGGTACGAGCAGTACTTC
v_call: TRBV10-3
j_call: TRBJ2-7
clone_size: -
d_call: TRBD1

cdr3_aa: CASSYAGLAGVAKNIQYF
cdr3_nt: TGCGCCAGCAGTTATGCAGGACTAGCGGGGGTAGCCAAAAACATTCAGTACTTC
v_call: TRBV5-1
j_call: TRBJ2-4
clone_size: -
d_call: TRBD2

cdr3_aa: CAISESIDSYNEQFF
cdr3_nt: TGTGCCATCAGTGAGTCGATTGACAGCTACAATGAGCAGTTCTTC
v_call: TRBV10-3
j_call: TRBJ2-1
clone_size: -
d_call: -

cdr3_aa: CASSLENTGLGETQYF
cdr3_nt: TGCGCCAGCAGCTTGGAAAACACGGGGTTGGGGGAGACCCAGTACTTC
v_call: TRBV5-1
j_call: TRBJ2-5
clone_size: few
d_call: -

cdr3_aa: CASSESRNSNQPQHF
cdr3_nt: TGTGCCAGCAGTGAAAGCCGAAATAGCAATCAGCCCCAGCATTTT
v_call: TRBV2
j_call: TRBJ1-5
clone_size: -
d_call: -

cdr3_aa: CASRSSAGGANGYTF
cdr3_nt: TGTGCCAGCAGATCCTCGGCAGGGGGCGCGAATGGCTACACCTTC
v_call: TRBV6-6
j_call: TRBJ1-2
clone_size: few
d_call: TRBD1

cdr3_aa: CASSARPVGWGVTEAFF
cdr3_nt: TGTGCCAGCAGCGCGAGACCGGTGGGGTGGGGGGTCACTGAAGCTTTCTTT
v_call: TRBV7-2
j_call: TRBJ1-1
clone_size: -
d_call: -

cdr3_aa: CASSPTGGYNEQFF
cdr3_nt: TGTGCCAGCTCACCTACAGGCGGTTACAATGAGCAGTTCTTC
v_call: TRBV18
j_call: TRBJ2-1
clone_size: -
d_call: -

cdr3_aa: CASSFRGNDEQFF
cdr3_nt: TGCGCCAGCAGCTTCAGGGGGAACGATGAGCAGTTCTTC
v_call: TRBV5-1
j_call: TRBJ2-1
clone_size: -
d_call: TRBD1

cdr3_aa: CASSLGAAGVYNEQFF
cdr3_nt: TGTGCCAGCAGCTTAGGGGCAGCGGGAGTATATAATGAGCAGTTCTTC
v_call: TRBV13
j_call: TRBJ2-1
clone_size: -
d_call: TRBD2

cdr3_aa: CASSLAAGLYQPQHF
cdr3_nt: TGTGCCAGCAGTTTAGCTGCAGGACTTTATCAGCCCCAGCATTTT
v_call: TRBV28
j_call: TRBJ1-5
clone_size: -
d_call: -

cdr3_aa: CASSFGMPTNEKLFF
cdr3_nt: TGTGCCAGCAGCTTCGGGATGCCAACTAATGAAAAACTGTTTTTT
v_call: TRBV7-8
j_call: TRBJ1-4
clone_size: -
d_call: -

cdr3_aa: CASSQDPAGPLGTQYF
cdr3_nt: TGCGCCAGCAGCCAAGACCCAGCGGGGCCCCTCGGGACGCAGTATTTT
v_call: TRBV4-1
j_call: TRBJ2-3
clone_size: few
d_call: TRBD2

cdr3_aa: CASSFSARSSYEQYF
cdr3_nt: TGTGCCAGCAGTTTTTCGGCACGGAGCTCCTACGAGCAGTACTTC
v_call: TRBV27
j_call: TRBJ2-7
clone_size: -
d_call: -

cdr3_aa: CASSSRGTPYEQYF
cdr3_nt: TGCGCCAGCAGCTCGCGGGGGACTCCCTACGAGCAGTACTTC
v_call: TRBV5-1
j_call: TRBJ2-7
clone_size: -
d_call: TRBD2